This TCR beta chain was recovered during a study of blood T cell repertoires in COVID-19. Using immunoSEQ multiplex PCR, the repertoire was profiled, and TCRdb retains in-frame clones only, with some absent. There are 200,000 to 250,000 clones in the sample; over 60% occur only once, and more than 7% lies in the top ten. Trimming left V 7 bases short and J 5 bases short, with 15 bases between. Looked up from germline, CDR1 is LNHDA and CDR2 is SQIVND (reference sequence). This CDR3 is built from 14 residues. The material sequenced was peripheral blood. The receptor comes from a woman between 65 and 79 years old with acute or convalescent COVID-19. This rearrangement joins TRBV19 to TRBJ1-5; D gene ambiguous. CDR3 DNA sequence: TGTGCCAGTATCCCCCCCGGGGTTTATCAGCCCCAGCATTTT. This sequence encodes CASIPPGVYQPQHF.